This TCR beta chain was observed in a study of T cell repertoires in cytomegalovirus infection. Study as a whole: It was the public TCR beta signatures that indicated both CMV infection and matching HLA type. General study points: HLA-C-restricted, CMV-specific TCR beta clonotypes were dominant ex vivo. Frequencies of public TCR beta families were cumulated, and this identified carriers of CMV plus the relevant HLA.

On this clonotype: Its target is not known.

V shed 5 bases, J shed 5 bases, and the junction held 10 bases outside the gene matches. This CDR3 contains 15 residues. Germline V gene sequence: CDR1 SGDLS, CDR2 YYNGEE. TCRdb passed the reads through MiXCR, listing each CDR3 protein once. The sample includes 500,000 or so distinct CDR3 sequences, 16% of them seen just once. The J gene is TRBJ1-2, the V gene TRBV9; 9 bases fit TRBD1. This receptor was taken from a human donor in good health (CMV status not recorded). Some clones in this sample may be carry-over from other donors' samples. The specimen was CD8+ T cells from PBMCs. This chain's CDR3 is CASSPSPGQGYGYTF. The CDR3 DNA reads TGTGCCAGCAGTCCATCACCGGGACAGGGATATGGCTACACCTTC. The full variable domain, in which reference TRBV9 and TRBJ1-2 provide the parts outside the CDR3, is DSGVTQTPKHLITATGQRVTLRCSPRSGDLSVYWYQQSLDQGLQFLIQYYNGEERAKGNILERFSAQQFPDLHSELNLSSLELGDSALYFCASSPSPGQGYGYTFGSGTRLTVV.